This T cell receptor (beta chain) derives from a study of shared clonotypes between healthy human individuals. Trimming stripped 10 bases from V and 6 bases from J, with 17 bases between. The germline CDR1 and CDR2 sequences are SGHDT and YYEEEE. This CDR3 spans 13 amino acids. In this sample, this clone turned up once. The target antigen is unknown. CD45RO-negative, CCR7-positively selected cells formed the naive CD8 fraction, excluding terminally differentiated effector memory CD45RA+ cells. The assay was immunoSEQ multiplex PCR, and TCRdb's table has in-frame clones only and misses some. Of 600,000 or so clones listed, approximately 96% are singletons. Study findings and constraints: When compared with the clonotypes that were shared by all four sorted-subset donors, the non-shared clonotypes turned out to have lower generation probabilities.

Material for sequencing was naive CD8+ T cells sorted from blood. The sequence was obtained from a woman younger than 45 in good health. V and J are TRBV5-6 and TRBJ2-1, with a tentative D call TRBD2 (5 bases). CDR3 region: CASMWETSNEQFF. The DNA for the CDR3 is TGTGCCTCCATGTGGGAGACGAGCAATGAGCAGTTCTTC. The full variable domain, with the rest looked up from reference TRBV5-6 and TRBJ2-1, is DAGVTQSPTHLIKTRGQQVTLRCSPKSGHDTVSWYQQALGQGPQFIFQYYEEEERQRGNFPDRFSGHQFPNYSSELNVNALLLGDSALYLCASMWETSNEQFFGPGTRLTVL.